This T cell receptor (beta chain) is from a study of shared clonotypes between healthy human individuals. CD8 cells regarded as naive lacked CD45RO, were positively chosen for CCR7, and omitted terminally differentiated effector memory CD45RA+ cells. Donors, without exception, were Caucasian adults residing in Nashville, Tennessee. Study outcomes and limitations: The study's rarefaction showed incomplete sorted-subset sequencing despite large depth.

Each subset's genomic DNA was shared equally among a number of immunoSEQ plates. TCRdb's copy holds only in-frame clones and misses some; the assay was immunoSEQ multiplex PCR. The table lists hundreds of thousands of clones, 90% to 95% of them singletons. The germline V gene has CDR1 SGHDN and CDR2 FVKESK. Germline trimming cut 1 base from V and 4 bases from J; bases unmatched to any gene: 4. The length of the CDR3 is 15 residues. For this clone: The antigen is unknown.

This TCR was recovered from a woman in her thirties in good health. The sample taken for sequencing was naive CD8+ T cells sorted from blood. The chain links TRBV14 to TRBJ2-5, with TRBD2 identical over 9 bases. CDR3 residues: CASSQAYSGGETQYF. The CDR3 DNA is TGTGCCAGCAGCCAAGCGTATAGCGGGGGAGAGACCCAGTACTTC.